This T cell receptor beta chain was sequenced during a study of T cells in Graves' hyperthyroidism and ophthalmopathy. Trimming stripped 1 base from V and 0 bases from J, with 10 bases between. This CDR3 is built from 16 residues. Per the germline V gene, CDR1 is LNHDA and CDR2 is SQIVND (reference sequence). The TCR beta CDR3 regions underwent amplification using RNA transcripts as the source. First-round RT-PCR targeting the TCR CDR3 was performed with the HTBI primer set. TCRdb used MiXCR to reprocess the multiplex PCR reads, holding one entry per CDR3 protein. This table holds fewer than 650,000 distinct CDR3 sequences, 12% to 15% found once.

This chain joins TRBV19 and TRBJ2-1, with D possibly TRBD2 on 5 matching bases. Sequencing input: blood. The TCR was taken from a woman aged 18-35 years with Graves' ophthalmopathy. CDR3 sequence (DNA): TGTGCCAGTAGTATAGTACTAGGCGGCTCCTACAATGAGCAGTTCTTC. Encoded protein: CASSIVLGGSYNEQFF.